The subject of this entry is one T cell receptor beta chain. The antigen is unknown. This sample is part of a study of T cell repertoires in ileal Crohn's disease. The overall study: Median disease duration was approximately eight years; about 37% smoked at surgery. About half received postoperative treatment, about a dozen with thiopurines and about 20 anti-TNF.

The CDR3 is 15 residues long. CDR1 and CDR2 (germline): MNHNS, SASEGT. With V trimmed by 6 bases and J by 4 bases, 8 bases remained unmatched. The method was immunoSEQ multiplex PCR; TCRdb's version includes in-frame clones alone and lacks a portion of them. The profile shows approximately 7,500 clones, approximately 96% of them singletons. Points from the study as a whole: Compared with CD4 T cells, sorted CD8 cells carried more expanded clones. All patients with clonality above 26.8% had endoscopic recurrence.

The clonotype comes from an adult with Crohn's disease. The V and J genes are TRBV6-1 and TRBJ2-5, with TRBD2 matching 10 bases. Sequencing used ileal tissue. This CDR3 reads CASSQRGLAVETQYF. The CDR3 nucleotides are TGTGCCAGCAGCCAAAGAGGACTAGCGGTAGAGACCCAGTACTTC.